A single sample gave rise to the 18 T cell receptor beta chains below, sequenced in a study of OX40 agonist ivuxolimab in advanced cancers. Here immunoSEQ multiplex PCR was the method, and the copy in TCRdb shows in-frame clones only, minus some. The data contain roughly 76,000 clones, approximately 86% of them singletons. The sample here was CD4+ or CD8+ T cells sorted from blood, taken in a trial of the OX40 agonist ivuxolimab. The receptors come from an adult with an advanced solid tumor such as melanoma, head and neck, liver or kidney cancer.

This rearrangement joins TRBV6-6 to TRBJ2-1, with 13 bases that match TRBD2. After removal of 6 bases from V and 1 base from J, the junction contained 3 bases not matched to a gene. The germline CDR1 and CDR2 sequences are MNHNY and SVGAGI (reference sequence). This CDR3 region has 16 residues. The CDR3 DNA reads as TGTGCCAGCAGAACACTAGCGGGAGGGTCCTACAATGAGCAGTTCTTC. Its translation is CASRTLAGGSYNEQFF.

The V and J genes are TRBV2 and TRBJ2-3; 11 nucleotides agree with TRBD1. The CDR3 covers 15 residues. The junction had 5 bases not matched to a gene; V was cut back by 5 bases and J by 4 bases. CDR1 and CDR2 from the germline V gene are SNHLY and FYNNEI. CDR3 in amino acids: CASSPGTGGPDTQYF. The CDR3 nucleotides are TGTGCCAGCAGTCCCGGGACAGGGGGGCCAGATACGCAGTATTTT.

V gene TRBV30 combines with J gene TRBJ1-1, with D unclear. This CDR3 is 13 amino acids long. CDR1 and CDR2 (germline): GTSNPN, SVGIG (reference sequence). Trimming removed 0 bases from V and 0 bases from J, with 5 bases in between. In nucleotides, the CDR3 is TGTGCCTGGAGTGTTTATATGAACACTGAAGCTTTCTTT. Translating gives CAWSVYMNTEAFF.

The V gene is TRBV7-8, the J gene TRBJ1-5, with D uncertain. Per the germline V gene, CDR1 is SGHVS and CDR2 is FQNEAQ. The CDR3 totals 17 residues. Trimming removed 1 base from V and 2 bases from J, with 15 bases in between. The CDR3 nucleotides are TGTGCCAGCAGCTTAGGGGGTCTGGAAATTGGCAATCAGCCCCAGCATTTT. It encodes CASSLGGLEIGNQPQHF.

The gene calls are TRBV28 and TRBJ1-1; D gene unclear. This CDR3 contains 14 residues. V was trimmed by 10 bases and J by 0 bases, leaving 15 bases between them. Germline-derived CDR1 and CDR2 are MDHEN and SYDVKM. CDR3 protein: CATTPNYMNTEAFF. CDR3 coding DNA: TGTGCCACGACCCCTAATTACATGAACACTGAAGCTTTCTTT. Variable domain in full (rest from reference TRBV28 and TRBJ1-1): DVKVTQSSRYLVKRTGEKVFLECVQDMDHENMFWYRQDPGLGLRLIYFSYDVKMKEKGDIPEGYSVSREKKERFSLILESASTNQTSMYLCATTPNYMNTEAFFGQGTRLTVV.

This chain uses TRBV18 with TRBJ2-1; D remains ambiguous. The germline V and J ends were trimmed by 4 bases and 7 bases, with 17 bases remaining between them. The CDR3 loop spans 15 amino acids. Per the germline V gene, CDR1 is KGHSH and CDR2 is LQKENI. CDR3 DNA sequence: TGTGCCAGCTCACTCGGGCCCCCCTCGGAGAATGAGCAGTTCTTC. Translation: CASSLGPPSENEQFF.

The chain combines TRBV19 with TRBJ1-1; 8 nucleotides agree with TRBD1. The CDR3 spans 14 residues. Germline CDR1 reads LNHDA; CDR2 reads SQIVND (reference sequence). V lost 3 bases to trimming and J lost 5 bases; unmatched junction nucleotides: 5. DNA for the CDR3: TGTGCCAGTAGTATGACAGGGGTGCGGACTGAAGCTTTCTTT. Translation gives CASSMTGVRTEAFF.

This sequence joins TRBV5-5 and TRBJ2-1; a weak D match, TRBD2 (6 bases). Trimming removed 0 bases at V and 7 bases at J, with 11 bases between. Germline CDR1 SGHKS, CDR2 YYEKEE (reference sequence). The length of the CDR3 is 14 residues. The CDR3 loop is CASSLGGTLNEQFF. The CDR3 DNA is TGTGCCAGCAGCTTGGGCGGGACTCTTAATGAGCAGTTCTTC.

This chain connects TRBV30 to TRBJ1-1; D possibly corresponds to TRBD1 (5 bases). The CDR3 length is 15 residues. Trimming removed 4 bases from V and 0 bases from J, with 15 bases in between. Germline assignment: CDR1 GTSNPN and CDR2 SVGIG (reference sequence). The DNA for the CDR3 is TGTGCCTGGACCACCAAACAGGTATTGAACACTGAAGCTTTCTTT. It translates to CAWTTKQVLNTEAFF.

The chain uses TRBV7-9 and TRBJ2-7; 7 nucleotides line up with TRBD2. The CDR3 loop spans 12 amino acids. Germline values: CDR1 SEHNR, CDR2 FQNEAQ (reference sequence). Germline trimming cut 0 bases from V and 8 bases from J; bases unmatched to any gene: 1. This chain's CDR3 is CASSLAGRKQYF. CDR3 nucleotide sequence: TGTGCCAGCAGCTTAGCCGGGAGGAAGCAGTACTTC.

The gene calls are TRBV6-6 and TRBJ2-5; 8 bases match TRBD2. CDR1 and CDR2 from the germline V gene are MNHNY and SVGAGI (reference sequence). V was pared by 4 bases and J by 5 bases, with 0 bases of the junction left unmatched. The length of the CDR3 is 12 residues. The CDR3 nucleotides are TGTGCCAGCAGTTCTAGCGGGGAGACCCAGTACTTC. Its protein is CASSSSGETQYF.

The V call is TRBV5-1, the J call TRBJ2-5, with 7 positions matching TRBD1. The V and J ends lost 8 bases and 1 base, in that order; junction bases with no gene match: 14. The CDR3 covers 16 residues. Germline assignment: CDR1 SGHRS and CDR2 YFSETQ. This CDR3 is CASNNQRTGIQETQYF. DNA for the CDR3: TGCGCCAGTAACAACCAAAGGACAGGCATCCAAGAGACCCAGTACTTC.

The genes are TRBV5-8 and TRBJ1-1; the D gene is possibly TRBD1 (5 bases). V was pared by 6 bases and J by 11 bases, with 17 bases between. This CDR3 spans 12 amino acids. Germline lookup yields CDR1 SGHTS and CDR2 YDEGEE. For the CDR3, the DNA is TGTGCCAGCATGAGGAGGGACCCCTCGGCTTTCTTT. Translation: CASMRRDPSAFF.

The V call is TRBV19, the J call TRBJ2-3; 9 bases match TRBD2. The CDR3 is 15 amino acids. J lost 0 bases, V lost 5 bases, and 3 bases had no gene match. Germline CDR1 LNHDA, CDR2 SQIVND (reference sequence). CDR3 DNA: TGTGCCAGTAGTGCACTAGCGGGTAGCACAGATACGCAGTATTTT. Its translation: CASSALAGSTDTQYF.

This chain connects TRBV7-7 to TRBJ2-2; D is unresolved. The CDR3 is made up of 15 amino acids. The V end lost 2 bases, the J end lost 4 bases, and 11 bases lay between the germline ends. Looked up from germline, CDR1 is SSHAT and CDR2 is FNYEAQ (reference sequence). The CDR3 loop reads CASSLKASGTGELFF. The CDR3 DNA follows: TGTGCCAGCAGCTTAAAGGCGTCGGGCACCGGGGAGCTGTTTTTT.

V usage is TRBV15 and J usage is TRBJ2-5; 12 bases align to TRBD1. Germline-derived CDR1 and CDR2 are LNHNV and YYDKDF (reference sequence). CDR3 length equals 19 residues. After removal of 0 bases from V and 3 bases from J, the junction contained 11 bases not matched to a gene. The CDR3 DNA follows: TGTGCCACCAGCAGAGATGTCGGGGGACAGGGGGCGCTTAAAGAGACCCAGTACTTC. This encodes CATSRDVGGQGALKETQYF.

The chain couples TRBV6-1 to TRBJ2-1; 7 nucleotides align to TRBD1. CDR3 length equals 13 residues. J gave up 12 bases and V 0 bases, and 5 bases lay outside the gene matches. CDR1 and CDR2 from the germline V gene are MNHNS and SASEGT. The CDR3 nucleotides read TGTGCCAGCAGTGAAGCCAGGGGGAATCGGCAGTTCTTC. Protein product: CASSEARGNRQFF.

The chain combines TRBV5-5 with TRBJ2-1, with 13 bases lining up with TRBD2. Per germline, CDR1 SGHKS and CDR2 YYEKEE (reference sequence). The CDR3 extends over 17 amino acids. Trimming cost V 0 bases and J 13 bases; bases outside gene matches: 13. CDR3 in amino acids: CASSLVLRTSGSLSQFF. CDR3 coding DNA: TGTGCCAGCAGCTTGGTGTTAAGGACTAGCGGGAGCCTAAGCCAGTTCTTC.